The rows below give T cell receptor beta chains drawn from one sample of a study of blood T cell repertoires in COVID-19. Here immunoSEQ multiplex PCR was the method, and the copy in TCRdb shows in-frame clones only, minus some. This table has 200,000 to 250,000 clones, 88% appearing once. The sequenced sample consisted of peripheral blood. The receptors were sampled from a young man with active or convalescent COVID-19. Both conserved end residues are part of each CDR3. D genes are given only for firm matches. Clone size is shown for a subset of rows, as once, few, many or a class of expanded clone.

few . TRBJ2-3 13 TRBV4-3 TGCGCCAGCAGCCAAGGGACTACAGATACGCAGTATTTT CASSQGTTDTQYF
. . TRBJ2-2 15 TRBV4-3 TGCGCCAGCAGGCGAACCCAGACTTCTACCGGGGAGCTGTTTTTT CASRRTQTSTGELFF
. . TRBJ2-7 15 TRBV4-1 TGCGCCAGCAGCCAAGTTAGCGGCCCCTCCTACGAGCAGTACTTC CASSQVSGPSYEQYF
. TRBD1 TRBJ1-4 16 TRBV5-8 TGTGCCAGCACCCGCCCCCCGGGACAGGCTAATGAAAAACTGTTTTTT CASTRPPGQANEKLFF
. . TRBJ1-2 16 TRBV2 TGTGCCAGCATAGGGGTGACAACCAATCCTAACTATGGCTACACCTTC CASIGVTTNPNYGYTF
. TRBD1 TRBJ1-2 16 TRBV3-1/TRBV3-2 TGTGCCAGCAGCCAAGGACCACCGGGACAGAGCTATGGCTACACCTTC CASSQGPPGQSYGYTF
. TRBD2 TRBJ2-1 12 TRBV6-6 TGTGCCAGCAGTTACTCGAGCGGGAAAAAGTTCTTC CASSYSSGKKFF
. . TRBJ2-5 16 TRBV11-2 TGTGCCAGCAGCCAACGCGGGGGCCTCCGTCAAGAGACCCAGTACTTC CASSQRGGLRQETQYF
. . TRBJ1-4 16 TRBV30 TGTGCCTGGAGTGTACCGGGGGGAGCAGCTAATGAAAAACTGTTTTTT CAWSVPGGAANEKLFF
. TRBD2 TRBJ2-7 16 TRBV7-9 TGTGCCAGCAGCCCCACAGCGGGACTAGCCTCGTACGAGCAGTACTTC CASSPTAGLASYEQYF
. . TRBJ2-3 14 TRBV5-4 TGTGCCAGCAGCCCTGACTCGGGCACAGATACGCAGTATTTT CASSPDSGTDTQYF
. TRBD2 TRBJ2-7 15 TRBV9 TGTGCCAGCAGCCCGGGACTAGCGGGAGTCTACGAGCAGTACTTC CASSPGLAGVYEQYF
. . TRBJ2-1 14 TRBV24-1 TGTGCCACCAGGGATCGCGGGGTTGAGGGTGAGCAGTTCTTC CATRDRGVEGEQFF
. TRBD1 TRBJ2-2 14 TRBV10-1 TGCGCCAGCAGTGATACAGGGGGCACCGGGGAGCTGTTTTTT CASSDTGGTGELFF
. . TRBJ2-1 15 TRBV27 TGTGCCAGCAGTTTGTCGACAGGGACTTGGAATGAGCAGTTCTTC CASSLSTGTWNEQFF
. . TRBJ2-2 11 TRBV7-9 TGTGCCAGCACCCCCTCCGGGGAGCTGTTTTTT CASTPSGELFF
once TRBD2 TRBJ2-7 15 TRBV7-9 TGTGCCAGCAGCTTACGGGAGCGGGGGAACTACGAGCAGTACTTC CASSLRERGNYEQYF
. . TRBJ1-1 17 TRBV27 TGTGCCAGCAGTTTAATGGGGTCAGGGTTCATGAACACTGAAGCTTTCTTT CASSLMGSGFMNTEAFF
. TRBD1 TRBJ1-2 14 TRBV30 TGTGCCTGGAGTCTAACCACAGGGGACTATGGCTACACCTTC CAWSLTTGDYGYTF
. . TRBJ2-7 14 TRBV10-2 TGCGCCAGCAGTGTAGGGCGGGGCTCCTACGAGCAGTACTTC CASSVGRGSYEQYF
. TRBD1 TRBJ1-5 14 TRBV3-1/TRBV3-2 TGTGCCAGCAGCCGACAGGGTCACAATCAGCCCCAGCATTTT CASSRQGHNQPQHF
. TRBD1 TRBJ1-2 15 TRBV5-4 TGTGCCAGCAGCTTAGGAGGACAGGGTCTCTATGGCTACACCTTC CASSLGGQGLYGYTF
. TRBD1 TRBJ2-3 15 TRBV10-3 TGTGCCACCTGGGACAGGGGGCGACGGCCAGATACGCAGTATTTT CATWDRGRRPDTQYF
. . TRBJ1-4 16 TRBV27 TGTGCCAGCAGTCCCTCCTACGGTTTGCCTAATGAAAAACTGTTTTTT CASSPSYGLPNEKLFF
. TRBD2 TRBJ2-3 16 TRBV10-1 TGCGCCAGCAGTGAGCTCCCTAGCGGGAGGGCAGATACGCAGTATTTT CASSELPSGRADTQYF
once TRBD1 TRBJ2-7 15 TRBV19 TGTGCCACCCAACCAGGGACAGGGATGTCCTACGAGCAGTACTTC CATQPGTGMSYEQYF
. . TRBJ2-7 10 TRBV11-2 TGTGCCAGCAGCCGCTACGAGCAGTACTTC CASSRYEQYF
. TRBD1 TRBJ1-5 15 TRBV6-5 TGTGCCAGCAGGGAGACAGGGGCGGGCAATCAGCCCCAGCATTTT CASRETGAGNQPQHF
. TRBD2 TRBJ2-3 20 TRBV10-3 TGTGCCATCAGTGAGTCAGTGGGACTAGCGGGACGGCAGCTCACAGATACGCAGTATTTT CAISESVGLAGRQLTDTQYF
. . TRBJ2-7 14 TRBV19 TGTGCCAGTAGTATAGCAGGGGAACCCTACGAGCAGTACTTC CASSIAGEPYEQYF
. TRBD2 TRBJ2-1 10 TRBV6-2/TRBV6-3 TGTGCCAGCAGCGGGACTATCCCGTTCTTC CASSGTIPFF
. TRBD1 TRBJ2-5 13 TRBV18 TGTGCCAGCTCCTTGACAGGGGGAGAGACCCAGTACTTC CASSLTGGETQYF
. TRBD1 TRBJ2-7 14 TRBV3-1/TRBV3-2 TGTGCCAGCAGGAAGAGGACAGGGTTTGGAGAGCAGTACTTC CASRKRTGFGEQYF
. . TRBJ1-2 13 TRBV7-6 TGTGCCAGCAGCTCCCAGGGCCAATATGGCTACACCTTC CASSSQGQYGYTF
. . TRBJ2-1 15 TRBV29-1 TGCAGCGTGGGAGAAGTAGCCAACTCCTACAATGAGCAGTTCTTC CSVGEVANSYNEQFF
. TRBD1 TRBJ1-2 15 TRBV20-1 TGCAGTGCTAGTGCGGGACAGGGGGCGGACTATGGCTACACCTTC CSASAGQGADYGYTF
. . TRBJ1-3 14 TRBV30 TGTGCCTGGAGTGTGTCAGGGACTGGAAACACCATATATTTT CAWSVSGTGNTIYF
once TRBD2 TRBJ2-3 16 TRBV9 TGTGCCAGCAGCGTGTCGACTAGCGGCTTCACAGATACGCAGTATTTT CASSVSTSGFTDTQYF
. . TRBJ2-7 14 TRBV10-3 TGTGCCATCAGATCCGTTAGCGGCACCTACGAGCAGTACTTC CAIRSVSGTYEQYF
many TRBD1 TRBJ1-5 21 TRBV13 TGTGCCAGCAGCCGGAGAAGGCTGACTGACCCCGGGACAGGGATTGGTCAGCCCCAGCATTTT CASSRRRLTDPGTGIGQPQHF
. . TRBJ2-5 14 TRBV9 TGTGCCAGCAGCGGTTCCAGGGCGTCCGAGACCCAGTACTTC CASSGSRASETQYF
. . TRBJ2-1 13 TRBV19 TGTGCCAGTAGTATAGATCTAGACAATGAGCAGTTCTTC CASSIDLDNEQFF
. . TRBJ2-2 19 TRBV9 TGTGCCAGCAGCGTAGAAGATCAGGGGGGCGCCACGAACACCGGGGAGCTGTTTTTT CASSVEDQGGATNTGELFF
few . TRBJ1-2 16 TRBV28 TGTGCCAGCAGTTTATCGCCCTTTGAGGGCGGCTATGGCTACACCTTC CASSLSPFEGGYGYTF
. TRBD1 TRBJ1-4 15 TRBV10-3 TGTGCCATCAGTGAGGGGGACAGGCTCCCCCGGGGGCTGTTTTTT CAISEGDRLPRGLFF
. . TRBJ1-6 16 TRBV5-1 TGCGCCAGCAGCTTGGCCCCCACGGGGGGTAATTCACCCCTCCACTTT CASSLAPTGGNSPLHF
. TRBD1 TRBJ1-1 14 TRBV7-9 TGTGCCAGCAGCGCCAGGGACAGGAACACTGAAGCTTTCTTT CASSARDRNTEAFF
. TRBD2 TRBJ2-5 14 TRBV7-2 TGTGCCAGCAGCCCTGGACTAGCGCTACCCAACCAGTACTTC CASSPGLALPNQYF
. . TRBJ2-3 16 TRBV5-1 TGCGCCAGCAGCTTGGTGGCCCTAGCGAGCACAGATACGCAGTATTTT CASSLVALASTDTQYF
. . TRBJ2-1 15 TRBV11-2 TGTGCCAGCAGCCTCGGGTCGGGTGGTAAGTATGAGCAGTTCTTC CASSLGSGGKYEQFF
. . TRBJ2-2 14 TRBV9 TGTGCCAGCAGCTGGGAGGTCAACACCGGGGAGCTGTTTTTT CASSWEVNTGELFF
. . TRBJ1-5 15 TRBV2 TGTGCCAGCACCGACAGGACTGGGGGAACCCAGCCCCAGCATTTT CASTDRTGGTQPQHF
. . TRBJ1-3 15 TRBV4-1 TGCGCCAGCAGCCAAGATAGGGCGGGAGGAAACACCATATATTTT CASSQDRAGGNTIYF
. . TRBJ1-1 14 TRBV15 TGTGCCACCAGCCTATCAATGACAGGAAATAAGGCTTTCTTT CATSLSMTGNKAFF
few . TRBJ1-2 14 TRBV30 TGTGCCTGGAGGTCCCCCACAGGGAACTATGGCTACACCTTC CAWRSPTGNYGYTF
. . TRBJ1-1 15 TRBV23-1 TGCGCCAGCAGTCAATACCACAGAACTAACACTGAAGCTTTCTTT CASSQYHRTNTEAFF
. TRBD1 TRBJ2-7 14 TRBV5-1 TGCGCCAGCAGCGGGGACAGGGGTTTCAACGAGCAGTACTTC CASSGDRGFNEQYF
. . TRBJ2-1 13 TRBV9 TGTGCCAGCAGGGGAGAAGTGGTCAATGAGCAGTTCTTC CASRGEVVNEQFF